The sequence of this T cell receptor beta chain was determined in a study of cytomegalovirus exposure and HLA in healthy donors. Study details: Roughly 80% of a few hundred genotyped donors fell in the Caucasian-associated ancestry cluster. Overall study results and limits: Researchers reported in a later analysis that a missense DCLRE1C variant was tied to TCR beta V- and J-gene trimming. Generally TCR sequences proved uncommon, though certain public TCRs appeared in numerous donors. The study flagged some 170 TCR beta chains as cytomegalovirus-associated.

This clone occurred once. Its antigen is not identified. PCR amplification relied on 60 Vbeta primers (plus 13 Jbeta primers). Profiling relied on immunoSEQ multiplex PCR, and the TCRdb table lists in-frame clones only, not all of them. The table lists about 250,000 clones, roughly 81% of them singletons. The sequencing sample was made of PBMCs. The sequence was obtained from a girl under 10 years old in good health and CMV-seronegative.

CDR3 sequence (DNA): TGCGCCAGCAGCTTGGATGGGACAGGGTACACCGGGGAGCTGTTTTTT. It specifies CASSLDGTGYTGELFF. This chain connects TRBV5-1 to TRBJ2-2; TRBD1 matches 9 bases. J gave up 3 bases and V 0 bases, and 3 bases lay outside the gene matches. There are 16 residues in the CDR3. Germline CDR1 is SGHRS and CDR2 is YFSETQ.